These 7 T cell receptor beta chains were all obtained from the same sample, sequenced in a study of blood T cell repertoires in COVID-19. The method was immunoSEQ multiplex PCR; TCRdb's version includes in-frame clones alone and lacks a portion of them. The profile shows around 250,000 clones, approximately 85% of them singletons. The sequencing input was PBMCs or T cells enriched from blood (not recorded which). Every receptor here comes from a woman in her fifties or sixties who had recovered from COVID-19.

This chain connects TRBV28 to TRBJ2-7; 9 bases are shared with TRBD2. CDR3 length: 15 amino acids. V lost 7 bases and J lost 4; bases outside the gene matches: 11. Germline CDR1 reads MDHEN; CDR2 reads SYDVKM. DNA for the CDR3: TGTGCCAGCAATATCGCGGGAGGGAGGGAATACGAGCAGTACTTC. It yields the protein CASNIAGGREYEQYF.

This clone has a single count. V and J are TRBV3-1 (or the pseudogene TRBV3-2) and TRBJ2-1, with 8 bases identical to TRBD1. The CDR3 is 15 amino acids. The germline V gene has CDR1 LGHDT and CDR2 YNNKEL (reference sequence). V shed 4 bases, J shed 9 bases, and the junction held 11 bases outside the gene matches. This CDR3 reads CASSLSKGQVVEQFF. Written as DNA, the CDR3 is TGTGCCAGCAGCCTCTCCAAGGGACAGGTAGTTGAGCAGTTCTTC.

The rearrangement uses TRBV6-5 and TRBJ2-3; 7 bases map to TRBD2. This CDR3 has 14 residues. Looked up from germline, CDR1 is MNHEY and CDR2 is SVGAGI. Trimming took 3 bases from V and 2 from J; bases not matched to a gene: 2. CDR3 sequence: CASSYRLATDTQYF. DNA for the CDR3: TGTGCCAGCAGTTATAGACTAGCCACAGATACGCAGTATTTT.

This clone occurred once. The chain employs TRBV10-1 and TRBJ2-5; 7 nucleotides agree with TRBD2. The J segment lost 4 bases and the V segment lost 0 bases, leaving 5 bases of the junction unmatched. Germline CDR1 and CDR2: WNHNN and SYGVQD (reference sequence). CDR3 length equals 15 residues. For the CDR3, the DNA is TGCGCCAGCAGTGAGTCCAAGGGACTAACAGAGACCCAGTACTTC. Protein product: CASSESKGLTETQYF.

As concerns this clone: At one end the junction does not follow the germline gene, possibly because of a read error. V is TRBV7-7 and J is TRBJ1-5; possible D gene TRBD1, 5 bases. The CDR3 spans 15 residues. Germline CDR1 reads SSHAT; CDR2 reads FNYEAQ (reference sequence). The CDR3 nucleotides read TGTGCTAGCAGCTTAGCGTCAGGGAACGCTCAGCCCCAGCATTTT. The encoded protein is CASSLASGNAQPQHF.

This chain connects TRBV7-9 to TRBJ1-2; 7 bases align to TRBD1. Germline V gene lookup returns CDR1 SEHNR and CDR2 FQNEAQ (reference sequence). The CDR3 consists of 15 residues. The trim removed 4 bases at V and 0 bases at J, leaving 5 bases unmatched. In nucleotides, the CDR3 is TGTGCCAGCAGCTATCCGGGACAGACTAACTATGGCTACACCTTC. Residues: CASSYPGQTNYGYTF.

The count of this clone is one. V usage is TRBV7-9 and J usage is TRBJ2-1; the D gene is possibly TRBD1 (6 bases). Germline V gene data show CDR1 as SEHNR and CDR2 as FQNEAQ (reference sequence). The CDR3 is made up of 11 amino acids. The chain's CDR3 is CASPGDNEQFF. CDR3 sequence (DNA): TGTGCGTCGCCAGGGGACAATGAGCAGTTCTTC.